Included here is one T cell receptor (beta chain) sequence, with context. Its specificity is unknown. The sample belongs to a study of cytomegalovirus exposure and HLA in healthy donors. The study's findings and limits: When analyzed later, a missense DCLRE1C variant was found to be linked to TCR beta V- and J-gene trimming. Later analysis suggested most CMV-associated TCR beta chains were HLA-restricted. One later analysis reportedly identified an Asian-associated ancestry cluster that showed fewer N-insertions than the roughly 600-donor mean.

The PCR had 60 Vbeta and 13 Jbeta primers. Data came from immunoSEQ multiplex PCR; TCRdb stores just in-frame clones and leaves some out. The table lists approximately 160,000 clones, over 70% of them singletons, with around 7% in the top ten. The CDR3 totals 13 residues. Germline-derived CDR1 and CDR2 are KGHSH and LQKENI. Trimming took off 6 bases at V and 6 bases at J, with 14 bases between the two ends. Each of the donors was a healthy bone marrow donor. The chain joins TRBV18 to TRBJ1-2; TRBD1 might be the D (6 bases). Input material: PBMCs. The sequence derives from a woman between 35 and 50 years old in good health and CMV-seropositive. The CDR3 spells CASSLRQADGYTF. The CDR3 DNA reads TGTGCCAGCTCCCTCAGACAGGCTGATGGCTACACCTTC.